This entry describes one TCR beta chain. Its antigen remains unknown. The data were taken from a study of shared clonotypes between healthy human individuals. General study results and limits: Inspection by rarefaction showed sorted-subset sequencing to be incomplete despite large depth.

Once extracted for a subset, genomic DNA was divided evenly among several immunoSEQ plates. Authors' analysis steps: ImmunoSEQ junction-only sequences lacked quality scores, so their filtering differed. The data were produced by immunoSEQ multiplex PCR, yet TCRdb's version contains in-frame clones alone and is incomplete. V and J calls and clone size are given by that table; D and trimming were obtained from the DNA. The table records 1.4 million or so clones, approximately 98.5% of them present only once. The clonotype originates from a young man in good health. The specimen was naive CD4+ T cells sorted from blood. Subset reported: CD45RA+ positively selected.

The CDR3 is CATSQQAGTNQPQHF. The DNA for the CDR3 is TGTGCCACCTCACAACAAGCGGGTACGAATCAGCCCCAGCATTTT. J is TRBJ1-5 and V is TRBV6-4; D is uncertain. The CDR3 totals 15 residues. CDR1 and CDR2 (germline): MRHNA, SNTAGT. V dropped 10 bases and J dropped 4 bases, with 20 bases sitting between them.